A single sample gave rise to the 6 T cell receptor beta chains below, sequenced in a study of regulatory T cells in long-lasting Graves disease. Library construction for TCR beta used iRepertoire HTBI primers and Arm-PCR of CDR3 regions. In TCRdb, the multiplex PCR reads were re-called with MiXCR into one record per CDR3 protein. The data show nearly 350,000 distinct CDR3 sequences, 15% to 20% seen once. The time point: persistent/refractory GD, antithyroid drugs over 5 years with positive TRAb. Researchers made the TCR library from RNA that was extracted from PBMCs. The sequences come from peripheral blood mononuclear cells (PBMCs), collected when the disease was refractory, from a patient treated with antithyroid drugs. These receptors were taken from a female donor with Graves disease.

The chain joins TRBV20-1 to TRBJ2-5; 8 bases map to TRBD2. The CDR3 covers 14 residues. Per the germline V gene, CDR1 is DFQATT and CDR2 is SNEGSKA (reference sequence). V was clipped by 6 bases and J by 5 bases; unmatched bases: 11. DNA for the CDR3: TGCAGTGCCCAGATTCAGCGGGAGCATGAGACCCAGTACTTC. It encodes CSAQIQREHETQYF.

The sample holds one count of this clonotype. This may arise from a read error, as a much more abundant clone is one base away. The rearrangement uses TRBV27 and TRBJ1-1, with 7 bases fitting TRBD1. The length of the CDR3 is 15 residues. Unmatched junction bases numbered 11, after V lost 5 bases and J lost 5 bases. The V gene's germline CDR1 is MNHEY and CDR2 SMNVEV (reference sequence). The CDR3 DNA reads as TGTGCCAGCAGTCCCGTGGGGACAGAGGAGACTGAAGCTTTCTTT. It is translated as CASSPVGTEETEAFF.

Points on this clonotype: This may arise from a read error, as a much more abundant clone is one base away. The rearrangement links TRBV7-2 to TRBJ2-7; 7 positions agree with TRBD2. Germline V CDR1 and CDR2: SGHTA, FQGNSA. The CDR3 is 15 amino acids. J was trimmed by 3 bases and V by 7 bases; bases with no gene match: 12. The CDR3: CASNLASGNYYEQYF. CDR3 sequence (DNA): TGTGCCAGCAACTTGGCGAGCGGGAACTACTACGAGCAGTACTTC.

The V gene is TRBV6-1, the J gene TRBJ1-1; 8 bases are a match to TRBD1. CDR1 MNHNS and CDR2 SASEGT come from the germline V gene. The CDR3 is 14 residues long. Germline trimming cut 2 bases from V and 6 bases from J; bases unmatched to any gene: 5. DNA for the CDR3: TGTGCCAGCAGTGAACGACAGGGGACCCCTGAAGCTTTCTTT. It is translated as CASSERQGTPEAFF.

Ten or more counts support this clonotype. The chain combines TRBV3-1 with TRBJ2-5; D might be TRBD2 (6 bases). CDR1 is LGHDT and CDR2 is YNNKEL in the germline V gene (reference sequence). Trimming pared 4 bases from V and 6 bases from J, leaving 21 bases between. The CDR3 spans 16 residues. The CDR3, as DNA: TGTGCCAGCAGCCCTAGAGTAGCGGCTCGGGGACAGACCCAGTACTTC. Translating it yields CASSPRVAARGQTQYF.

The CDR3 DNA follows: TGTGCTAGTGGTTTGTGGCTACAGGGAACTGAAGCTTTCTTT. Protein sequence: CASGLWLQGTEAFF. The J gene is TRBJ1-1, the V gene TRBV12-5, with D tentatively TRBD1 (6 bases). Germline CDR1 is LGHNT and CDR2 is FRNRAP. The CDR3 spans 14 residues. With 2 bases removed from V and 5 bases from J, the gap between germline ends came to 12 bases.